This T cell receptor beta chain emerged from a study of T cells in narcolepsy. Study-level findings and limits: Healthy controls reportedly lacked the autoreactive clonotypes serially found in patients' blood.

In this sample, this clone turned up a few times. Antigen: not known. Repertoires were generated with immunoSEQ multiplex PCR, while TCRdb's copy carries only in-frame clones and drops some. The sample has around 28,000 clones; about 83% are singletons. The V gene end was trimmed by 5 bases and the J gene end by 5 bases; junction bases not matched to a gene: 8. The CDR3 runs 15 residues. Germline lookup yields CDR1 SGHVS and CDR2 FQNEAQ. The J gene is TRBJ2-2, the V gene TRBV7-8; 7 nucleotides match TRBD1. What was sequenced was CD45RA- memory CD4+ T cells from PBMCs. This sequence was found in a human donor with narcolepsy. The CDR3 protein is CASSLTTGLTGELFF. In nucleotides, the CDR3 is TGTGCCAGCAGCCTAACGACAGGGTTGACCGGGGAGCTGTTTTTT.